The present entry profiles one T cell receptor (beta chain) with its context. Its antigen is unidentified. Germline lookup yields CDR1 SQVTM and CDR2 ANQGSEA. With V trimmed by 6 bases and J by 6 bases, 5 bases remained unmatched. The CDR3 has 13 residues. Each TCR beta cDNA library carried unique molecular identifiers. TCRdb analysed the PCR reads with MiXCR anew, one entry per CDR3 protein. The sample carries fewer than 700,000 distinct CDR3 sequences, roughly 47% recorded once. This record belongs to a study of post-analysis software for immune sequencing data. Study results and limitations: Relative to controls, patients had about five TRBV segments at higher frequency, with TRBV5-6, TRBV5-1 and TRBV20-1 among these.

The sequencing input was blood. The sequence derives from a girl aged 5 to 17 with multiple sclerosis. V is TRBV29-1 and J is TRBJ2-3; 11 bases map to TRBD2. CDR3 coding DNA: TGCAGCGTGGGTCGGACTAGCGGGGATACGCAGTATTTT. It encodes CSVGRTSGDTQYF.